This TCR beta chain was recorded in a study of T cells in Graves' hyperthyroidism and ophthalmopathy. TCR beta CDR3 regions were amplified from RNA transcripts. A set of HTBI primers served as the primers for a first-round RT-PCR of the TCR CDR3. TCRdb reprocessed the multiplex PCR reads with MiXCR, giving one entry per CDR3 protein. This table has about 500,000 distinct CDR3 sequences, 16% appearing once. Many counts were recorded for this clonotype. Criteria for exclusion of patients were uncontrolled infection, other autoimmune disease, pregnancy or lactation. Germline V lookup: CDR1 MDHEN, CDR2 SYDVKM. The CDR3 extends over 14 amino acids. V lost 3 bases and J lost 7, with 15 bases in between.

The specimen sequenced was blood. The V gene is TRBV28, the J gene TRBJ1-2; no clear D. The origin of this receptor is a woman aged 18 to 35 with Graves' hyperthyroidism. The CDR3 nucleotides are TGTGCCAGCAGTTTGCCCCTTGGCAGGCCTGGCTACACCTTC. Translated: CASSLPLGRPGYTF.